This T cell receptor (beta chain) comes out of a study of T cell responses to AZD1222 COVID-19 vaccine. Of note for this clone: Its cognate antigen is unknown.

Germline V gene sequence: CDR1 MRHNA, CDR2 SNTAGT. The CDR3 has 13 residues. Data came from immunoSEQ multiplex PCR; TCRdb stores just in-frame clones and leaves some out. Among 40,000 to 55,000 clones listed, roughly 89% were seen once. Notes on the study in general: Close to half of all spike-specific TCRs reportedly target regions of the variants that are unmutated.

J is TRBJ2-5 and V is TRBV6-4; 9 bases match TRBD2. TRBJ2-7 explains the end of the DNA better; the J call may be wrong. This receptor was identified in an adult who received the AZD1222 COVID-19 vaccine. The sequencing used peripheral blood, collected 28 days after the second AZD1222 dose. CDR3 DNA: TGTGCCAACATTAGCGGGAGTGGTCGCGAGCAGTACTTC. It encodes CANISGSGREQYF.